The rows below give T cell receptor beta chains drawn from one sample of a study of shared clonotypes between healthy human individuals. Some clones are missing from TCRdb's copy, which holds only in-frame ones; the method was immunoSEQ multiplex PCR. This sample has about 820,000 clones, with about 92% found just once. The material sequenced was naive CD8+ T cells sorted from blood. The source is a man younger than 40 in good health. Each CDR3 is given with its conserved first and last residue.

j_gene | v_gene | len | CDR3aa
TRBJ2-7 | TRBV4-1 | 15 | CASSQDTGSPYEQYF
TRBJ2-1 | TRBV9 | 13 | CASSADLRGEQFF
TRBJ2-2 | TRBV7-2 | 16 | CASSRIAVTNTGELFF
TRBJ2-6 | TRBV6-1 | 18 | CASSESVGVPSGANVLTF
TRBJ2-2 | TRBV28 | 16 | CASSPPGGGYTGELFF
TRBJ2-1 | TRBV5-1 | 12 | CASSLGSVGGFF
TRBJ2-1 | TRBV9 | 15 | CASSGPGSSYNEQFF
TRBJ2-1 | TRBV7-7 | 16 | CASSQRERAGDNEQFF
TRBJ2-1 | TRBV13 | 14 | CASSLRGPGGEQFF
TRBJ2-3 | TRBV27 | 13 | CASGSGAGDTQYF
TRBJ1-1 | TRBV6-5 | 13 | CASSPSGGTEAFF
TRBJ2-7 | TRBV20-1 | 10 | CSAFSGEQYF
TRBJ1-2 | TRBV29-1 | 15 | CSVEQDRDAGYGYTF
TRBJ2-3 | TRBV7-9 | 15 | CASSARDPSTDTQYF
TRBJ1-5 | TRBV18 | 18 | CASSEGTGDLYSNQPQHF
TRBJ1-5 | TRBV7-2 | 16 | CASSLVGQGMNQPQHF
TRBJ2-5 | TRBV2 | 13 | CASKEGVGETQYF
TRBJ1-3 | TRBV7-8 | 17 | CASSPPGGYRSGNTIYF
TRBJ2-7 | TRBV5-1 | 14 | CASSLGDRTYEQYF
TRBJ1-4 | TRBV6-1 | 14 | CASYGGLINEKLFF
TRBJ2-7 | TRBV29-1 | 12 | CSGGTNPYEQYF
TRBJ2-2 | TRBV14 | 15 | CASSPKQGYTGELFF
TRBJ1-5 | TRBV27 | 15 | CASSLSNSLLGPQHF
TRBJ2-2 | TRBV29-1 | 14 | CSVRLAGHPGELFF
TRBJ2-1 | TRBV20-1 | 11 | CRGTGGNEQFF
TRBJ2-1 | TRBV7-2 | 15 | CARVRGSPSYNEQFF
TRBJ1-1 | TRBV4-3 | 14 | CASSQGSWGTEAFF
TRBJ2-1 | TRBV4-2 | 13 | CASSQGSLGEQFF
TRBJ2-7 | TRBV28 | 15 | CASSFPARLSYEQYF
TRBJ2-7 | TRBV27 | 13 | CASSFTESYEQYF
TRBJ1-1 | TRBV5-4 | 14 | CASSPTGGDLEAFF
TRBJ2-1 | TRBV5-5 | 16 | CASSFPLATSYNEQFF
TRBJ1-4 | TRBV19 | 12 | CASSIDREKLFF
TRBJ2-1 | TRBV7-8 | 15 | CASSLVRGVAGEQFF
TRBJ2-7 | TRBV27 | 16 | CASSGSGTSQYDEQYF
TRBJ2-6 | TRBV7-2 | 17 | CASSLAFRASGANVLTF
TRBJ2-6 | TRBV29-1 | 15 | CSVGRQSSGANVLTF
TRBJ2-3 | TRBV4-1 | 17 | CASSQDDIAGDLDTQYF
TRBJ1-5 | TRBV19 | 16 | CASSDSPVGHNQPQHF
TRBJ2-2 | TRBV6-5 | 15 | CASTYGQGATGELFF
TRBJ2-1 | TRBV19 | 15 | CASSILPGSYNEQFF
TRBJ2-1 | TRBV11-1 | 15 | CASSLEFGSYNEQFF
TRBJ1-4 | TRBV21-1 | 15 | CASSKTKRWPICLFF